These 21 T cell receptor beta chains originate from one sample sequenced in a study of spatial heterogeneity in lung cancer. TCRdb ran MiXCR on the 5' RACE reads and lists one entry per CDR3 protein. The sample lists fewer than 20,000 distinct CDR3 sequences; about 6.7% were seen once. Antigens of these TCRs are unknown. Points from the study as a whole: It was found that expanded intratumoral alpha and beta TCR counts tracked tumor mutation counts.

Regarding time point: sample taken at primary tumor resection. This material consisted of lung tumor tissue, taken at surgery. These receptors originate from a female donor with early-stage non-small cell lung cancer.

The sample holds many counts of this clonotype. For a library built for alpha chains, this beta chain is a stray read; little rests on its size. The genes are TRBV29-1 and TRBJ2-5; D might be TRBD2 (5 bases). This CDR3 has 10 amino acids. Trimming cost V 7 bases and J 7 bases, with 10 bases left between them. From germline, CDR1 is SQVTM and CDR2 ANQGSEA. CDR3 DNA: TGCAGCGCAGGAGGAGGGACCCAGTACTTC. Translation gives CSAGGGTQYF.

This clonotype has at least ten counts. A library prepared for alpha chains yielded this beta chain as an off-target read; its size is of little meaning. J is TRBJ2-3 and V is TRBV5-4, with 9 bases aligning to TRBD2. The V gene's germline CDR1 is SGHNT and CDR2 YYREEE (reference sequence). The J segment lost 2 bases and the V segment lost 1 base, leaving 5 bases of the junction unmatched. The CDR3 has 16 residues. For the CDR3, the DNA is TGTGCCAGCAGCTTGTGGGCGGGGGGGCCCACAGATACGCAGTATTTT. Translated, it gives CASSLWAGGPTDTQYF.

Details on this clonotype: Little can be read into the size of this beta chain, an off-target read in a library designed for alpha chains. This rearrangement joins TRBV30 to TRBJ1-6; tentatively, D is TRBD1 (5 bases). This CDR3 is built from 17 residues. Germline V gene data show CDR1 as GTSNPN and CDR2 as SVGIG (reference sequence). V lost 2 bases, J lost 7 bases, and 21 bases lay in between. The CDR3 spells CAWSLEIVPGNNSPLHF. Written as DNA, the CDR3 is TGTGCCTGGAGTTTAGAGATTGTTCCAGGGAACAATTCACCCCTCCACTTT.

This clonotype showed up many times. The library was designed around alpha chains, so this beta chain is a stray read whose abundance carries little weight. This chain uses TRBV6-1 with TRBJ1-5, with 8 bases fitting TRBD1. Per germline, CDR1 MNHNS and CDR2 SASEGT. CDR3 length: 15 residues. J lost 1 base, V lost 3 bases, and 2 bases had no gene match. Here the CDR3 reads CASSDRGLSNQPQHF. As DNA, the CDR3 is TGTGCCAGCAGTGACAGGGGGCTCAGCAATCAGCCCCAGCATTTT.

This clonotype is judged large. Since it is a stray read in a library aimed at alpha chains, this beta chain has a size that is not meaningful. The V call is TRBV2, the J call TRBJ2-7, with TRBD2 identical over 7 bases. Losses at the gene ends were 6 bases for V and 3 bases for J; bases not matched to a gene: 8. CDR1 is SNHLY and CDR2 is FYNNEI in the germline V gene. This CDR3 has 14 residues. CDR3: CASSRQAGSYEQYF. The CDR3 bases are TGTGCCAGCAGCCGCCAAGCGGGAAGCTACGAGCAGTACTTC.

This clonotype was counted between two and nine times. Because the library targeted alpha chains, this beta chain is an off-target read whose size means little. V usage is TRBV3-1 and J usage is TRBJ2-1; 11 positions agree with TRBD1. The length of the CDR3 is 16 residues. The V segment lost 5 bases and the J segment 6 bases; nucleotides outside the gene matches: 9. Looked up from germline, CDR1 is LGHDT and CDR2 is YNNKEL (reference sequence). The CDR3 reads CASSKKSGTGGNEQFF. The CDR3 DNA follows: TGTGCCAGCAGCAAAAAATCCGGGACAGGGGGCAATGAGCAGTTCTTC.

In this sample, this clonotype is medium-sized. Being off target in a library aimed at alpha chains, this beta chain has a size of little meaning. The chain has TRBV20-1 and TRBJ2-6; D gene uncertain. V lost 4 bases, J lost 0 bases, and 10 bases lay in between. Germline CDR1 DFQATT, CDR2 SNEGSKA (reference sequence). This CDR3 is built from 15 residues. Here the CDR3 reads CSANSPLSGANVLTF. The DNA for the CDR3 is TGCAGTGCTAACTCCCCCCTCTCTGGGGCCAACGTCCTGACTTTC.

The sample holds many counts of this clonotype. For a library built for alpha chains, this beta chain is a stray read; little rests on its size. This chain joins TRBV5-1 and TRBJ1-2; TRBD1 matches at 8 bases. With 4 bases clipped from V and 4 bases from J, the junction kept 6 bases outside the gene matches. The V gene's germline CDR1 is SGHRS and CDR2 YFSETQ. This CDR3 has 14 residues. CDR3 residues: CASSRDRRSYGYTF. The DNA of the CDR3 is TGCGCCAGCAGCCGGGACAGGAGGTCCTATGGCTACACCTTC.

This clonotype has at least ten counts. As an off-target read in a library built for alpha chains, this beta chain has a frequency of little significance. The rearrangement joins TRBV7-9 to TRBJ2-2; maybe TRBD1 (6 bases). This CDR3 comprises 15 residues. V lost 0 bases, J lost 7 bases, and 12 bases lay in between. Germline CDR1 is SEHNR and CDR2 is FQNEAQ (reference sequence). The CDR3: CASSLATGIVGELFF. CDR3 nucleotides: TGTGCCAGCAGCTTAGCTACAGGGATTGTCGGGGAGCTGTTTTTT. The variable domain in full, completed from reference TRBV7-9 and TRBJ2-2, reads DTGVSQNPRHKITKRGQNVTFRCDPISEHNRLYWYRQTLGQGPEFLTYFQNEAQLEKSRLLSDRFSAERPKGSFSTLEIQRTEQGDSAMYLCASSLATGIVGELFFGEGSRLTVL.

This clonotype was seen ten or more times. For a library built for alpha chains, this beta chain is a stray read; little rests on its size. The chain links TRBV19 to TRBJ2-7; no definite D call. The germline gives CDR1 LNHDA, CDR2 SQIVND (reference sequence). CDR3 length equals 13 residues. Trimming took off 5 bases at V and 0 bases at J, with 8 bases between the two ends. CDR3 DNA: TGTGCCAGTAGTTTGCAGGTCTCCTACGAGCAGTACTTC. Its translation: CASSLQVSYEQYF. Supplemented by reference TRBV19 and TRBJ2-7, the full variable domain reads DGGITQSPKYLFRKEGQNVTLSCEQNLNHDAMYWYRQDPGQGLRLIYYSQIVNDFQKGDIAEGYSVSREKKESFPLTVTSAQKNPTAFYLCASSLQVSYEQYFGPGTRLTVT.

This clonotype was counted many times. This beta chain is a stray sequence in a library constructed for alpha chains; its clone size is not meaningful. This chain connects TRBV6-1 to TRBJ1-6; D is unclear. Germline loops: CDR1 MNHNS, CDR2 SASEGT. This CDR3 region has 13 residues. With 8 bases removed from V and 7 bases from J, the gap between germline ends came to 12 bases. CDR3 coding DNA: TGTGCCAGCTGCCGTGGAGTAAATTCACCCCTCCACTTT. Translation gives CASCRGVNSPLHF.

This clonotype was detected a few times. This beta chain is a stray sequence in a library constructed for alpha chains; its clone size is not meaningful. V and J are TRBV20-1 and TRBJ2-4; D unclear. The CDR3 runs 16 residues. Per the germline V gene, CDR1 is DFQATT and CDR2 is SNEGSKA (reference sequence). V lost 5 bases and J 3 bases, leaving 20 bases between the germline ends. CDR3: CSAHNPLRTHKNIQYF. DNA of the CDR3: TGCAGTGCTCACAATCCCCTCCGCACCCACAAAAACATTCAGTACTTC.

This clonotype was recorded a few times. A library prepared for alpha chains yielded this beta chain as an off-target read; its size is of little meaning. V usage is TRBV7-2 and J usage is TRBJ1-1; 9 bases align to TRBD1. Germline V gene sequence: CDR1 SGHTA, CDR2 FQGNSA. The CDR3 is 13 amino acids. The junction had 7 bases not matched to a gene; V was cut back by 4 bases and J by 10 bases. CDR3 sequence: CASSSTGQGRAFF. The CDR3 DNA follows: TGTGCCAGCAGCTCCACGGGACAGGGTCGAGCTTTCTTT.

As for this clonotype: The size of this beta chain means little, since it is a stray read in a library made for alpha chains. The chain employs TRBV2 and TRBJ1-5; 7 nucleotides line up with TRBD1. This CDR3 is 14 amino acids long. CDR1 is SNHLY and CDR2 is FYNNEI in the germline V gene. V shed 7 bases, J shed 7 bases, and the junction held 10 bases outside the gene matches. The CDR3 reads CASIPTGLGQPQHF. Here the CDR3 DNA reads TGTGCCAGCATCCCGACAGGGTTGGGACAGCCCCAGCATTTT.

This clonotype appeared many times. Found in a library prepared for alpha chains, this beta chain is an off-target read, and its abundance has little meaning. CDR3 amino acids: CASTQGGGNTIYF. In DNA form, the CDR3 reads TGTGCCAGCACCCAGGGAGGGGGAAACACCATATATTTT. The rearrangement uses TRBV6-5 and TRBJ1-3; perhaps TRBD1 as D (5 bases). V lost 7 bases to trimming and J lost 4 bases, with 11 bases between them. Germline V gene data show CDR1 as MNHEY and CDR2 as SVGAGI. The CDR3 totals 13 residues.

The table lists this clonotype with many counts. Found in a library prepared for alpha chains, this beta chain is an off-target read, and its abundance has little meaning. V is TRBV5-1 and J is TRBJ1-3, with no clear D. V shed 1 base and J shed 0 bases, with 14 bases lying between them. The CDR3 length is 17 residues. Germline V gives CDR1 SGHRS, CDR2 YFSETQ. The CDR3 spells CASSLSLPGSSGNTIYF. The CDR3 DNA sequence: TGCGCCAGCAGCTTGTCCCTCCCGGGGAGCTCTGGAAACACCATATATTTT.

Ten or more counts support this clonotype. This beta chain turned up in a library designed for alpha chains; as an off-target read, its abundance says little. The gene calls are TRBV3-1 and TRBJ2-3; unclear D gene. Germline V gives CDR1 LGHDT, CDR2 YNNKEL (reference sequence). Trimming removed 0 bases at V and 0 bases at J, with 4 bases between. This CDR3 spans 14 amino acids. CDR3 protein: CASSQDDSTDTQYF. The CDR3, as DNA: TGTGCCAGCAGCCAAGACGACAGCACAGATACGCAGTATTTT.

This clonotype was observed at least ten times. This beta chain slipped into a library made for alpha chains as a stray read, so its size is not meaningful. This rearrangement joins TRBV12-3 or TRBV12-4 to TRBJ2-5; TRBD1 aligns across 8 bases. V gave up 7 bases and J gave up 5 bases; unmatched junction bases: 9. The CDR3 totals 14 residues. In nucleotides, the CDR3 is TGTGCCAGCACCGCGGACAGGGCGAGCGAGACCCAGTACTTC. It codes for CASTADRASETQYF.

Comment on this clonotype: As an off-target read in a library built for alpha chains, this beta chain has a frequency of little significance. The chain is built from TRBV2 and TRBJ1-1; no clear D. The CDR3 sequence is 14 residues long. Per the germline V gene, CDR1 is SNHLY and CDR2 is FYNNEI. The V and J ends lost 7 bases and 0 bases respectively, with 12 bases between them. Here the CDR3 reads CASIIDPVNTEAFF. CDR3 nucleotides: TGTGCCAGCATCATAGACCCGGTGAACACTGAAGCTTTCTTT.

The table lists this clonotype with many counts. This beta chain turned up in a library designed for alpha chains; as an off-target read, its abundance says little. V is TRBV14 and J is TRBJ2-1, with D uncertain. Germline CDR1 SGHDN, CDR2 FVKESK. The length of the CDR3 is 15 residues. V was trimmed by 3 bases and J by 2 bases, leaving 11 bases between them. The DNA for the CDR3 is TGTGCCAGCAGCCACGCGACACCCGCCTACAATGAGCAGTTCTTC. Residues: CASSHATPAYNEQFF.

This clonotype was recorded many times. A library prepared for alpha chains yielded this beta chain as an off-target read; its size is of little meaning. The V call is TRBV19, the J call TRBJ1-2; TRBD1 matches 9 bases. With V trimmed by 7 bases and J by 3 bases, 12 bases remained unmatched. Germline loops: CDR1 LNHDA, CDR2 SQIVND (reference sequence). The CDR3 runs 16 residues. CDR3 residues: CASNSPDRGAHYGYTF. The CDR3 DNA reads as TGTGCCAGTAACTCCCCAGACAGGGGGGCCCACTATGGCTACACCTTC.